The T cell receptor (beta chain) described here comes from a study of cytomegalovirus exposure and HLA in healthy donors. Study results and limitations: The majority of TCR sequences were rare, yet some public TCRs appeared in many donors.

As to this clone: The antigen is unknown.

Profiled with immunoSEQ multiplex PCR; TCRdb holds only in-frame clones, not every one. The table shows about 120,000 clones, with about 84% occurring only once. The CDR3 runs 17 residues. The V gene end was trimmed by 2 bases and the J gene end by 5 bases; junction bases not matched to a gene: 12. Germline V gives CDR1 LNHDA, CDR2 SQIVND (reference sequence). Sequences were obtained from PBMCs. This sequence originates from a man aged 18 to 30 in good health and CMV-seronegative. The chain couples TRBV19 to TRBJ2-3; 8 bases are shared with TRBD2. The CDR3 DNA sequence: TGTGCCAGTAGTATATTGACGGGGGGGCCCCCCGGAGATACGCAGTATTTT. Translation: CASSILTGGPPGDTQYF. Full variable domain (remainder filled in from reference TRBV19 and TRBJ2-3): DGGITQSPKYLFRKEGQNVTLSCEQNLNHDAMYWYRQDPGQGLRLIYYSQIVNDFQKGDIAEGYSVSREKKESFPLTVTSAQKNPTAFYLCASSILTGGPPGDTQYFGPGTRLTVL.